This T cell receptor (beta chain) was documented in a study of cytomegalovirus exposure and HLA in healthy donors. A note on this clone: Its antigen remains unknown.

Using immunoSEQ multiplex PCR, the repertoire was profiled, and TCRdb retains in-frame clones only, with some absent. The sample lists some 150,000 clones; 86% were seen once. The CDR3 has 17 amino acids. Germline CDR1 and CDR2: SGHTA and FQGTGA. The ends lost 4 bases at V and 4 bases at J; junction bases unmatched: 6. Study observations and caveats: Usually a TCR sequence was rare, but some public TCRs were found in many donors. The study listed under 200 cytomegalovirus-associated TCR beta chains. As confirmed in vitro, three CMV-associated chains were specific for CMV antigens.

The rearrangement links TRBV7-3 to TRBJ2-2; 13 nucleotides match TRBD2. The receptor comes from a man aged 18 to 30 in good health and CMV-seropositive. Sequencing used PBMCs. In DNA form, the CDR3 reads TGTGCCAGCAGCTCGGGACTAGCGGGAAGCTCCACCGGGGAGCTGTTTTTT. Amino acid sequence: CASSSGLAGSSTGELFF.